The 26 T cell receptor beta chains below were found in one sample sequenced in a study of response to subunit inactivated influenza vaccine. In TCRdb, the RT-PCR reads were re-called with MiXCR into one record per CDR3 protein. The sample lists approximately 490,000 distinct CDR3 sequences, approximately 7.7% occurring once. This specimen was PBMCs from blood, taken about 23 months after vaccination. All receptors derive from a man in his fifties or sixties who received an inactivated influenza vaccine.

This clonotype was seen many times. The CDR3 coding sequence is TGTGCCAGCAGCATGGACAGTAACTATGGCTACACCTTC. Translating it yields CASSMDSNYGYTF. V usage is TRBV12-3 or TRBV12-4 and J usage is TRBJ1-2, with a possible D match to TRBD1 (6 bases). V dropped 6 bases and J dropped 1 base, with 9 bases sitting between them. The length of the CDR3 is 13 residues.

Notes on this clonotype: Germline is not matched at one junction end, which may reflect a read error. CDR3 coding DNA: TGTGCCAGCAGCTGGCGGGAGGGCTCCAATGGGCAGTTCTTC. Translation: CASSWREGSNGQFF. The J gene is TRBJ2-1, the V gene TRBV5-6; the match to TRBD2 covers 9 bases. CDR1 is SGHDT, CDR2 YYEEEE, per germline. This CDR3 region has 14 residues. Drawing the rest from reference TRBV5-6 and TRBJ2-1, the complete variable domain is DAGVTQSPTHLIKTRGQQVTLRCSPKSGHDTVSWYQQALGQGPQFIFQYYEEEERQRGNFPDRFSGHQFPNYSSELNVNALLLGDSALYLCASSWREGSNGQFFGPGTRLTVL.

The rearrangement joins TRBV20-1 to TRBJ2-3; TRBD1 agrees at 9 bases. Germline V gene data show CDR1 as DFQATT and CDR2 as SNEGSKA (reference sequence). The junction had 10 bases not matched to a gene; V was cut back by 3 bases and J by 3 bases. This CDR3 has 16 amino acids. DNA of the CDR3: TGCAGTGCTAGCAAGGGGGGACAGGGAGGAACAGATACGCAGTATTTT. Translated: CSASKGGQGGTDTQYF.

The chain's CDR3 is CASSLDGIPARETQYF. CDR3 bases: TGTGCCAGCAGCTTGGACGGAATCCCCGCTAGGGAGACCCAGTACTTC. This sequence joins TRBV7-9 and TRBJ2-5; D is uncertain. V was pared by 3 bases and J by 5 bases, with 19 bases between. This CDR3 spans 16 amino acids. The germline gives CDR1 SEHNR, CDR2 FQNEAQ (reference sequence).

The rearrangement links TRBV20-1 to TRBJ1-4, with a tentative D call TRBD1 (5 bases). Deletions cut 0 bases from V and 4 bases from J, with 12 bases between. Germline CDR1 reads DFQATT; CDR2 reads SNEGSKA (reference sequence). CDR3 size: 15 residues. This chain's CDR3 is CSARDSAGHNEKLFF. The CDR3 DNA sequence: TGCAGTGCTAGAGATTCGGCAGGGCATAATGAAAAACTGTTTTTT.

The V gene is TRBV11-2, the J gene TRBJ2-5; 10 nucleotides align to TRBD1. This CDR3 contains 16 residues. V dropped 3 bases and J dropped 5; count of bases not matched to a gene: 9. The germline V gene encodes CDR1 SGHAT and CDR2 FQNNGV. The CDR3 spells CASSFTTGGFVETQYF. The CDR3 region has the DNA TGTGCCAGCAGCTTTACGACAGGGGGCTTTGTCGAGACCCAGTACTTC.

The chain carries TRBV7-2 and TRBJ2-7, with a tentative D call TRBD1 (6 bases). Trimming stripped 3 bases from V and 4 bases from J, with 16 bases between. CDR3 length: 15 amino acids. The germline gives CDR1 SGHTA, CDR2 FQGNSA. The CDR3 DNA is TGTGCCAGCAGCTTCCTTGACAGGAGAAATTACGAGCAGTACTTC. It codes for CASSFLDRRNYEQYF.

This clonotype was detected ten times or more. The chain couples TRBV20-1 to TRBJ2-5; D not resolved. This CDR3 spans 13 amino acids. Looked up from germline, CDR1 is DFQATT and CDR2 is SNEGSKA (reference sequence). Deletions cut 3 bases from V and 5 bases from J, with 13 bases between. The CDR3 DNA reads TGCAGTGCTAGTACCTCTGCGCGGGAGACCCAGTACTTC. This sequence encodes CSASTSARETQYF.

In this sample, this clonotype turned up a few times. V and J are TRBV5-1 and TRBJ2-7, with 11 bases that match TRBD2. From germline, CDR1 is SGHRS and CDR2 YFSETQ. Unmatched junction bases numbered 5, after V lost 3 bases and J lost 3 bases. This CDR3 has 15 residues. The CDR3 bases are TGCGCCAGCAGCTCTAGCGGGAGGACTTACTACGAGCAGTACTTC. It translates to CASSSSGRTYYEQYF.

This chain links TRBV5-1 with TRBJ2-7; D ambiguous. CDR1 is SGHRS, CDR2 YFSETQ, per germline. The CDR3 has 17 residues. The V end was cut by 0 bases, the J end by 3 bases, with 19 bases between. CDR3 DNA sequence: TGCGCCAGCAGCTTGGTTTCTGGGAATAATCCAGACTACGAGCAGTACTTC. The encoded protein is CASSLVSGNNPDYEQYF.

This clonotype was observed many times. The chain recombines TRBV29-1 with TRBJ1-1; TRBD1 is a possible D gene (5 bases). The CDR3 has 12 residues. Germline lookup yields CDR1 SQVTM and CDR2 ANQGSEA. Trimming shortened V by 7 bases and J by 11 bases, and 20 bases separated the two germline ends. The CDR3 DNA sequence: TGCAGCGCCGGGACCGGGGGGATTGAGGCTTTCTTT. This gives the protein CSAGTGGIEAFF.

A note on this clonotype: This sequence may be a read error, since a much larger clone differs from it by one base. The chain links TRBV5-1 to TRBJ2-1; 7 positions match TRBD1. In germline, CDR1 is SGHRS, CDR2 YFSETQ. This CDR3 region has 14 residues. Here the CDR3 reads CACSRDSTYNEQFF. As DNA, the CDR3 is TGCGCCTGCAGCCGGGACAGTACCTACAATGAGCAGTTCTTC.

V usage is TRBV21-1 and J usage is TRBJ2-7; the D call in the table, TRBD1, was not verified against the DNA. TRBV21-1 is termed a pseudogene. CDR3 length: 15 residues. The CDR3 DNA reads as TGTGCCAGCAGCCCTCGGGACAGCGATACCTACGAGCAGTACTTC. The encoded protein is CASSPRDSDTYEQYF.

This chain joins TRBV5-1 and TRBJ2-7; TRBD1 aligns across 9 bases. Germline trimming cut 0 bases from V and 5 bases from J; bases unmatched to any gene: 3. The length of the CDR3 is 14 residues. Germline CDR1 is SGHRS and CDR2 is YFSETQ. The CDR3 DNA follows: TGCGCCAGCAGCTTGGGGACAGGGGCGGACGAGCAGTACTTC. It codes for CASSLGTGADEQYF.

In DNA form, the CDR3 reads TGTGCCAGCAGCCAGGACCGTAGGGTGATAGGCAATGAGCAGTTCTTC. It is translated as CASSQDRRVIGNEQFF. The chain is built from TRBV3-1 and TRBJ2-1; D gene uncertain. The CDR3 length is 16 residues. Per the germline V gene, CDR1 is LGHDT and CDR2 is YNNKEL (reference sequence). Trimming pared 3 bases from V and 6 bases from J, leaving 18 bases between.

The chain employs TRBV20-1 and TRBJ2-5; no clear D. The CDR3 runs to 13 residues. The V end lost 0 bases, the J end lost 8 bases, and 13 bases lay between the germline ends. Per germline, CDR1 DFQATT and CDR2 SNEGSKA (reference sequence). The CDR3 loop reads CSAREFARETQYF. The CDR3, as DNA: TGCAGTGCTAGAGAATTCGCCCGAGAAACCCAGTACTTC.

Regarding this clonotype: Sequence at one end of the junction differs from germline and may be a read error. The chain employs TRBV5-5 and TRBJ2-2; TRBD2 is a possible D gene (6 bases). CDR3 length: 13 residues. CDR1 is SGHKS, CDR2 YYEKEE, per germline (reference sequence). The CDR3 nucleotides are TGTGCCAGCAGCTGGGGACTCCCCGGCGAGCTGTTTTTT. Translating gives CASSWGLPGELFF.

This clonotype was seen at least ten times. The V call is TRBV4-3, the J call TRBJ1-2; D gene uncertain. This CDR3 is 15 amino acids long. V lost 0 bases, J lost 2 bases, and 10 bases lay in between. Germline loops: CDR1 LGHNA, CDR2 YSLEER. The CDR3 DNA follows: TGCGCCAGCAGCCAAGATTTGGCGGGCAACTATGGCTACACCTTC. Residues: CASSQDLAGNYGYTF.

This clonotype was seen once. This chain uses TRBV20-1 with TRBJ2-7; 7 bases align to TRBD2. The CDR3 loop spans 13 amino acids. Germline assignment: CDR1 DFQATT and CDR2 SNEGSKA (reference sequence). CDR3 in DNA: TGCCGTGTCCCTAGAGCGGGACGGAACGAGCAGTACTTC. This sequence encodes CRVPRAGRNEQYF.

This clonotype has just a few counts. The genes are TRBV29-1 and TRBJ2-5; no clear D. CDR1 is SQVTM, CDR2 ANQGSEA, per germline. Trimming pared 0 bases from V and 5 bases from J, leaving 10 bases between. The CDR3 contains 13 residues. Here the CDR3 reads CSVEETRQETQYF. The CDR3 nucleotides read TGCAGCGTTGAAGAAACCCGTCAGGAGACCCAGTACTTC.

This clonotype has more than one count but fewer than ten. The V and J genes are TRBV12-3 or TRBV12-4 and TRBJ2-5; 11 bases match TRBD1. The ends lost 6 bases at V and 4 bases at J; junction bases unmatched: 7. The CDR3 has 15 amino acids. Written as DNA, the CDR3 is TGTGCCAGCAGAGGGACAGGGGGGAGTAGAGAGACCCAGTACTTC. Translation gives CASRGTGGSRETQYF.

This sequence joins TRBV18 and TRBJ2-7; D is possibly TRBD1 (6 bases). CDR3 length: 15 amino acids. The germline V gene encodes CDR1 KGHSH and CDR2 LQKENI. V was clipped by 5 bases and J by 2 bases, with 16 bases between them. CDR3 loop: CASSRTDRGPYEQYF. Written as DNA, the CDR3 is TGTGCCAGCTCAAGGACAGACCGAGGCCCCTACGAGCAGTACTTC.

This clonotype was detected ten times or more. The chain combines TRBV10-3 with TRBJ2-7, with TRBD1 matching over 11 bases. The trim removed 7 bases at V and 3 bases at J, leaving 8 bases unmatched. From germline, CDR1 is ENHRY and CDR2 SYGVKD. This CDR3 contains 15 residues. This CDR3 is CAITAEGTGGYEQYF. In nucleotides, the CDR3 is TGTGCCATCACCGCGGAGGGGACAGGGGGCTACGAGCAGTACTTC.

There are many counts of this clonotype. The chain joins TRBV4-3 to TRBJ2-5; D is perhaps TRBD1 or TRBD2 (6 bases each). Germline CDR1 is LGHNA and CDR2 is YSLEER. CDR3 length: 15 amino acids. V lost 0 bases, J lost 5 bases, and 13 bases lay in between. CDR3 protein: CASSQDWGAGETQYF. Here the CDR3 DNA reads TGCGCCAGCAGCCAAGATTGGGGGGCCGGTGAGACCCAGTACTTC.

This clonotype was recorded a few times. This rearrangement joins TRBV5-1 to TRBJ2-5; 13 nucleotides line up with TRBD2. With 4 bases clipped from V and 3 bases from J, the junction kept 6 bases outside the gene matches. Germline lookup yields CDR1 SGHRS and CDR2 YFSETQ. The CDR3 consists of 16 residues. The DNA for the CDR3 is TGCGCCAGCAGCCGGGGACTAGCGGGGTCTAAAGAGACCCAGTACTTC. Amino acids: CASSRGLAGSKETQYF.

This clonotype was found a few times. The V and J genes are TRBV6-5 and TRBJ2-7; D assignment may be TRBD1 or TRBD2 (5 bases each). V gave up 0 bases and J gave up 7 bases, with 13 bases separating them. This CDR3 is built from 14 residues. Per germline, CDR1 MNHEY and CDR2 SVGAGI. The CDR3 bases are TGTGCCAGCAGTTACTCGGGACCGCGCACGGAGCAGTACTTC. Translated, it gives CASSYSGPRTEQYF.